A single TCR beta chain is shown here with its context. The antigen remains unidentified. Rectal tissue came from one to two pinch biopsies taken at colonoscopy. These data are taken from a study of pediatric ulcerative colitis. Findings of the study overall: All ulcerative colitis patients, but no controls, carried a couple of rectal clonotypes. Ulcerative colitis patients shared more blood-rectal clones than controls.

The survey-level immunoSEQ assay was used. Profiled with immunoSEQ multiplex PCR; TCRdb holds only in-frame clones, not every one. The data hold 40,000 to 60,000 clones, with over 70% observed a single time. Germline assignment: CDR1 GTSNPN and CDR2 SVGIG (reference sequence). This CDR3 is built from 12 residues. V was shortened by 3 bases and J by 1 base, with 7 bases between the two germline ends. Material for sequencing was gut tissue. The receptor's source is a girl between 5 and 17 years old with moderate ulcerative colitis. The chain couples TRBV30 to TRBJ2-7; D unclear. The CDR3 spells CAWSRVSYEQYF. The CDR3 DNA reads as TGTGCCTGGAGCCGGGTTTCCTACGAGCAGTACTTC. Variable domain in full (rest from reference TRBV30 and TRBJ2-7): SQTIHQWPATLVQPVGSPLSLECTVEGTSNPNLYWYRQAAGRGLQLLFYSVGIGQISSEVPQNLSASRPQDRQFILSSKKLLLSDSGFYLCAWSRVSYEQYFGPGTRLTVT.